This T cell receptor beta chain was found in a study of blood T cell repertoires in COVID-19. The CDR3 covers 15 residues. Between the trimmed V and J ends, which lost 3 bases and 1 base, there was a span of 13 bases. CDR1 and CDR2 (germline): SNHLY, FYNNEI. Repertoires were generated with immunoSEQ multiplex PCR, while TCRdb's copy carries only in-frame clones and drops some. Among roughly 670,000 clones listed, approximately 90% were seen once. This sequence originates from a woman between 18 and 30 years old with acute or convalescent COVID-19. The chain is built from TRBV2 and TRBJ2-7; D is perhaps TRBD1 (5 bases). The sequenced material came from peripheral blood. CDR3 in DNA: TGTGCCAGCAGTGATGGATACAGGCCTTCCTACGAGCAGTACTTC. Its translation: CASSDGYRPSYEQYF.